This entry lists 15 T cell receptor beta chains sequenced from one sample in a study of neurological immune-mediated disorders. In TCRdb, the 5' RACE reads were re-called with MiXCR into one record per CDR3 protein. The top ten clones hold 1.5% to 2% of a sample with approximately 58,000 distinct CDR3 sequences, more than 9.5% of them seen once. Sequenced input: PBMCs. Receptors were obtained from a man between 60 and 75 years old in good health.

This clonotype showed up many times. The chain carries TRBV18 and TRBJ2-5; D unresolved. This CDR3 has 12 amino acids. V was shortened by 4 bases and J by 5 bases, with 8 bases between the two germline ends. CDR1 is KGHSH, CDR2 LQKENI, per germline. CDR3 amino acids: CASSLSRETQYF. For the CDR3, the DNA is TGTGCCAGCTCACTTAGCAGGGAGACCCAGTACTTC.

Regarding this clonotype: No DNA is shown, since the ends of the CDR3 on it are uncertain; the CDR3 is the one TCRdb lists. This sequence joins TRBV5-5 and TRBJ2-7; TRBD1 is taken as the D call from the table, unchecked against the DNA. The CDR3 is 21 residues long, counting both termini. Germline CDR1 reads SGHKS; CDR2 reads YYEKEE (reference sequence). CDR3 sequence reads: CASSFYICSGSAHGTVYEQYF.

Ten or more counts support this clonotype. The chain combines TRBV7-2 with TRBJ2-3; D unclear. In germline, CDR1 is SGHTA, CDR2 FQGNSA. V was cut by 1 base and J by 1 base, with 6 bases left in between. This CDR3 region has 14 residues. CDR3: CASSLGPRTDTQYF. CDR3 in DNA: TGTGCCAGCAGCTTAGGTCCCCGCACAGATACGCAGTATTTT.

The CDR3 region is CSATSRGLGETQYF. Written as DNA, the CDR3 is TGCAGTGCCACTAGCCGGGGGCTCGGGGAGACCCAGTACTTC. The chain employs TRBV20-1 and TRBJ2-5, with D possibly being TRBD1 or TRBD2 (6 bases each). The CDR3 covers 14 residues. Trimming took 6 bases from V and 5 from J, leaving 19 bases between them. The V gene's germline CDR1 is DFQATT and CDR2 SNEGSKA (reference sequence).

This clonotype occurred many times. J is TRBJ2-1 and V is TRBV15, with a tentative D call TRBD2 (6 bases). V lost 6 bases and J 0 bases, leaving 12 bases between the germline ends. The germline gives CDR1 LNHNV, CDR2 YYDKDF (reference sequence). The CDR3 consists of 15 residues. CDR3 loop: CATSPEGISYNEQFF. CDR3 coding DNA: TGTGCCACCAGTCCGGAGGGGATCTCCTACAATGAGCAGTTCTTC.

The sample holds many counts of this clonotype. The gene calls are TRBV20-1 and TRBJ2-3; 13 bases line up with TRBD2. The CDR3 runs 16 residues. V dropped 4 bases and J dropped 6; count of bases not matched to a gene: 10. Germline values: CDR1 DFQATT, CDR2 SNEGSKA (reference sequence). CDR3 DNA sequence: TGCAGTGCTATACCGGGACTAGCGGGGAAGGCGGATACGCAGTATTTT. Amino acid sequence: CSAIPGLAGKADTQYF.

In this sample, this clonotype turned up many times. The chain's CDR3 is CASSPTQQLNTEAFF. The CDR3 DNA sequence: TGTGCCAGCAGCCCTACTCAACAGCTCAACACTGAAGCTTTCTTT. This sequence joins TRBV9 and TRBJ1-1, with D uncertain. Trimming pared 4 bases from V and 2 bases from J, leaving 15 bases between. CDR1 and CDR2 from the germline V gene are SGDLS and YYNGEE. The CDR3 is made up of 15 amino acids.

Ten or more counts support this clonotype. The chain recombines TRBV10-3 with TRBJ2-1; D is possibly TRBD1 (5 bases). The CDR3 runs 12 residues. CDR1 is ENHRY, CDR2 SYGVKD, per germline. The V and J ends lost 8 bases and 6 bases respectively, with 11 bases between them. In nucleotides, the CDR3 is TGTGCCATCGCTCCCAGGGCCAATGAGCAGTTCTTC. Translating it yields CAIAPRANEQFF.

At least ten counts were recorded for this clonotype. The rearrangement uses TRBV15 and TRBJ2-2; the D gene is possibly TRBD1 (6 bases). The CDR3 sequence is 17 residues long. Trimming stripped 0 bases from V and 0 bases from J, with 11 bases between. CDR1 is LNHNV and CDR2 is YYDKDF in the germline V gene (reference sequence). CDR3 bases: TGTGCCACCAGCAGAGATTTGGCAGGGGCGAACACCGGGGAGCTGTTTTTT. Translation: CATSRDLAGANTGELFF.

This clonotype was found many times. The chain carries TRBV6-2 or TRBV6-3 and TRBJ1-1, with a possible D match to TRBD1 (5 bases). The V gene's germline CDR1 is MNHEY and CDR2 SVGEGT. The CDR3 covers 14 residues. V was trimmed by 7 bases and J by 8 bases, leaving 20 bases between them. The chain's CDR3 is CASTPSGRGGEAFF. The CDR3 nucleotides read TGTGCCAGCACTCCCTCCGGTAGGGGAGGGGAAGCTTTCTTT.

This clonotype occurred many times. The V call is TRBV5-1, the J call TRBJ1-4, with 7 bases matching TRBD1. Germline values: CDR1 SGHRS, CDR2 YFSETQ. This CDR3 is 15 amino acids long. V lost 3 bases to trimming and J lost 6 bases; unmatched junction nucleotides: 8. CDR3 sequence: CASSSSTGSYEKLFF. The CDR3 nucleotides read TGCGCCAGCAGCTCCTCGACAGGGAGTTATGAAAAACTGTTTTTT.

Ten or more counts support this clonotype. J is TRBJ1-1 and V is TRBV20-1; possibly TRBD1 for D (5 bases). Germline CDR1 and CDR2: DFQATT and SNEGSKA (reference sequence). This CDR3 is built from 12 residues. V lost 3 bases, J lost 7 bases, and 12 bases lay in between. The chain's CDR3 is CSASRQGDEAFF. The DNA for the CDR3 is TGCAGTGCTAGTCGCCAGGGCGATGAAGCTTTCTTT.

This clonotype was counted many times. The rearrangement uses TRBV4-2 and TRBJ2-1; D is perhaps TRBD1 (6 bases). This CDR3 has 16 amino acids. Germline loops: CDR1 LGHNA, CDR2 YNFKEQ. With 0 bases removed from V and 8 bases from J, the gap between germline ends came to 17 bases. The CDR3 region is CASSQDWQLGADEQFF. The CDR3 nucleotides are TGTGCCAGCAGCCAAGACTGGCAGCTGGGGGCCGATGAGCAGTTCTTC.

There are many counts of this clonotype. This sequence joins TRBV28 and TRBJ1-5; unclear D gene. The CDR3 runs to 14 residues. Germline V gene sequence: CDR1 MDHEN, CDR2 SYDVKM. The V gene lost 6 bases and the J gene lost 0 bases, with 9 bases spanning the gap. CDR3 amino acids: CASRLDHSNQPQHF. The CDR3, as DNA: TGTGCCAGCAGGCTTGACCATAGCAATCAGCCCCAGCATTTT.

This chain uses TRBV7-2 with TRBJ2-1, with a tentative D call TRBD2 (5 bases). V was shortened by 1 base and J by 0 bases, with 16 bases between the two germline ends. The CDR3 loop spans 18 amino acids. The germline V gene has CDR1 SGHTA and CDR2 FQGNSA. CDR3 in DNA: TGTGCCAGCAGCTTAGTGAGGGCCAAGGGTAGCTCCTACAATGAGCAGTTCTTC. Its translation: CASSLVRAKGSSYNEQFF.